The rows below give T cell receptor beta chains drawn from one sample of a study of shared clonotypes between healthy human individuals. TCRdb's copy holds only in-frame clones and misses some; the assay was immunoSEQ multiplex PCR. Counted here are 2,500,000 or so clones, just over 90% occurring once; the ten biggest clones make up roughly 0.15%. Source material: naive CD4+ T cells sorted from blood. These receptors originate from a man between 18 and 35 years old in good health. Each CDR3 is given with its conserved first and last residue. A D gene is named only where the DNA matches it firmly.

j_gene: TRBJ2-7
v_gene: TRBV29-1
d_gene: TRBD2
CDR3nt: TGCAGCGTGAGGGCTAGCGGGGGCTACGAGCAGTACTTC
CDR3aa: CSVRASGGYEQYF

j_gene: TRBJ2-1
v_gene: TRBV7-9
d_gene: .
CDR3nt: TGTGCCAGCTCCGCTAGCGCCCGAAGCTCCTACAATGAGCAGTTCTTC
CDR3aa: CASSASARSSYNEQFF

j_gene: TRBJ2-3
v_gene: TRBV5-1
d_gene: .
CDR3nt: TGCGCCAGCAGCTCCCAGGCTACTAGAGACACAGATACGCAGTATTTT
CDR3aa: CASSSQATRDTDTQYF

j_gene: TRBJ2-7
v_gene: TRBV11-1
d_gene: .
CDR3nt: TGTGCCAGCAGCTTAAACTCCCCTGGATACGAGCAGTACTTC
CDR3aa: CASSLNSPGYEQYF

j_gene: TRBJ2-7
v_gene: TRBV5-7
d_gene: .
CDR3nt: TGTGCCAGCAGCGGGGTAGTCGGCAGACCCTACGAGCAGTACTTC
CDR3aa: CASSGVVGRPYEQYF

j_gene: TRBJ1-3
v_gene: TRBV28
d_gene: .
CDR3nt: TGTGCCAGCAGTTGGAAGGCAAACACCATATATTTT
CDR3aa: CASSWKANTIYF

j_gene: TRBJ2-5
v_gene: TRBV4-3
d_gene: .
CDR3nt: TGCGCCAGCAGCCAAGATTTATCTAACGTAGGGACCCAGTACTTC
CDR3aa: CASSQDLSNVGTQYF

j_gene: TRBJ1-4
v_gene: TRBV5-1
d_gene: TRBD1
CDR3nt: TGCGCCAGCAGCTTGGAGGGACAGGGTCTGGAAAAACTGTTTTTT
CDR3aa: CASSLEGQGLEKLFF

j_gene: TRBJ2-2
v_gene: TRBV7-2
d_gene: .
CDR3nt: TGTGCCAGCAGCTTAATGGCCGCGGCCACCGGGGAGCTGTTTTTT
CDR3aa: CASSLMAAATGELFF

j_gene: TRBJ2-5
v_gene: TRBV11-3
d_gene: TRBD2
CDR3nt: TGTGCCAGCAGTCCCGGGGGGGGAGAGACCCAGTACTTC
CDR3aa: CASSPGGGETQYF

j_gene: TRBJ2-7
v_gene: TRBV5-1
d_gene: TRBD1
CDR3nt: TGCGCCAGCAGCCCCCAAGGACAGGGGGCCTACGAGCAGTACTTC
CDR3aa: CASSPQGQGAYEQYF

j_gene: TRBJ1-2
v_gene: TRBV6-1
d_gene: .
CDR3nt: TGTGCCAGCAGTGGGGGAGGGGTTAACTATGGCTACACCTTC
CDR3aa: CASSGGGVNYGYTF

j_gene: TRBJ1-5
v_gene: TRBV6-1
d_gene: .
CDR3nt: TGTGCCAGCAGGGGCAGGGCAAACAATCAGCCCCAGCATTTT
CDR3aa: CASRGRANNQPQHF

j_gene: TRBJ1-1
v_gene: TRBV28
d_gene: .
CDR3nt: TGTGCCAGCAACACGGACGGGTTGAACACTGAAGCTTTCTTT
CDR3aa: CASNTDGLNTEAFF

j_gene: TRBJ1-6
v_gene: TRBV6-6
d_gene: .
CDR3nt: TGTGCCAGCAGCCAACCCACCCAGCCCCTCCACTTT
CDR3aa: CASSQPTQPLHF

j_gene: TRBJ2-7
v_gene: TRBV4-3
d_gene: TRBD2
CDR3nt: TGCGCCAGCAGCCAAGACAGTGGTGGGAGGGCCGAGCAGTACTTC
CDR3aa: CASSQDSGGRAEQYF

j_gene: TRBJ1-2
v_gene: TRBV6-5
d_gene: .
CDR3nt: TGTGCCAGCCTGCAGAGCGGGACTGGGTATGGCTACACCTTC
CDR3aa: CASLQSGTGYGYTF

j_gene: TRBJ2-2
v_gene: TRBV2
d_gene: .
CDR3nt: TGTGCCAGCAGCGCTCTTCAGGGTGCTGGGGAGCTGTTTTTT
CDR3aa: CASSALQGAGELFF

j_gene: TRBJ1-1
v_gene: TRBV4-1
d_gene: .
CDR3nt: TGCGCCAGCAGCCAAGGACAGTTAAACACTGAAGCTTTCTTT
CDR3aa: CASSQGQLNTEAFF

j_gene: TRBJ1-6
v_gene: TRBV6-4
d_gene: .
CDR3nt: TGTGCCAGCAGTGTTTGGAGGGCTTCACCCCTCCACTTT
CDR3aa: CASSVWRASPLHF

j_gene: TRBJ2-7
v_gene: TRBV10-2
d_gene: TRBD1
CDR3nt: TGCGCCAGCAAGAGGGGACAGGGGGCCTCCTACGAGCAGTACTTC
CDR3aa: CASKRGQGASYEQYF

j_gene: TRBJ2-7
v_gene: TRBV18
d_gene: .
CDR3nt: TGTGCCAGCTCACCACCAGGACTTGGCTACGAGCAGTACTTC
CDR3aa: CASSPPGLGYEQYF

j_gene: TRBJ1-3
v_gene: TRBV6-6
d_gene: .
CDR3nt: TGTGCCAGCAGGGGGTACGGAAACACCATATATTTT
CDR3aa: CASRGYGNTIYF

j_gene: TRBJ2-5
v_gene: TRBV7-2
d_gene: .
CDR3nt: TGTGCCAGCAGCCCGGGACATCGCCAAGAGACCCAGTACTTC
CDR3aa: CASSPGHRQETQYF

j_gene: TRBJ1-1
v_gene: TRBV7-9
d_gene: TRBD1
CDR3nt: TGTGCCAGCAGCTTAGGACAGGGGGAGGCTGAAGCTTTCTTT
CDR3aa: CASSLGQGEAEAFF

j_gene: TRBJ2-5
v_gene: TRBV21-1
d_gene: .
CDR3nt: TGTGCCAGCAGCAAAGCAGGATTCTGGGAGACCCAGTACTTC
CDR3aa: CASSKAGFWETQYF

j_gene: TRBJ2-7
v_gene: TRBV2
d_gene: TRBD2
CDR3nt: TGTGCCAGCGGGGGACTAGCGGGATTCTCCTACGAGCAGTACTTC
CDR3aa: CASGGLAGFSYEQYF

j_gene: TRBJ1-6
v_gene: TRBV6-5
d_gene: .
CDR3nt: TGTGCCAGCACCGGGCGGGGGAGCTATAATTCACCCCTCCACTTT
CDR3aa: CASTGRGSYNSPLHF

j_gene: TRBJ1-2
v_gene: TRBV18
d_gene: .
CDR3nt: TGTGCCAGCTCACCAGGTACGAACTATGGCTACACCTTC
CDR3aa: CASSPGTNYGYTF

j_gene: TRBJ2-2
v_gene: TRBV18
d_gene: TRBD1
CDR3nt: TGTGCCAGCTCATCCCAACAGGGGGCGATTGACACCGGGGAGCTGTTTTTT
CDR3aa: CASSSQQGAIDTGELFF

j_gene: TRBJ2-5
v_gene: TRBV4-1
d_gene: .
CDR3nt: TGCGCCAGCAGCCAAGCGGGGGAGACCCAGTACTTC
CDR3aa: CASSQAGETQYF

j_gene: TRBJ1-5
v_gene: TRBV25-1
d_gene: TRBD1
CDR3nt: TGTGCCAGCCAAGGGACAGGACGAAATCAGCCCCAGCATTTT
CDR3aa: CASQGTGRNQPQHF

j_gene: TRBJ1-6
v_gene: TRBV30
d_gene: TRBD1
CDR3nt: TGTGCCTGGAGGGAATGGACAGGGGCGCCCCTCCACTTT
CDR3aa: CAWREWTGAPLHF

j_gene: TRBJ2-3
v_gene: TRBV11-2
d_gene: TRBD2
CDR3nt: TGTGCCAGCAGCTTAGTGATTTCGGCGGGAGGGGAGGCAGATACGCAGTATTTT
CDR3aa: CASSLVISAGGEADTQYF

j_gene: TRBJ1-1
v_gene: TRBV30
d_gene: TRBD1
CDR3nt: TGTGCCTGGAGTCTTACAGGGGTAGGGCCTGAAGCTTTCTTT
CDR3aa: CAWSLTGVGPEAFF

j_gene: TRBJ2-7
v_gene: TRBV5-1
d_gene: TRBD1
CDR3nt: TGCGCCAGCAGCTCCCGACAGGGGGCCGGGCACTACGAGCAGTACTTC
CDR3aa: CASSSRQGAGHYEQYF

j_gene: TRBJ2-7
v_gene: TRBV18
d_gene: .
CDR3nt: TGTGCCAGCTCCTCCGGGGCGCACTACGAGCAGTACTTC
CDR3aa: CASSSGAHYEQYF

j_gene: TRBJ1-1
v_gene: TRBV7-2
d_gene: .
CDR3nt: TGTGCCAGCAGCATGGGACCGGGGGTTGAAGCTTTCTTT
CDR3aa: CASSMGPGVEAFF

j_gene: TRBJ2-7
v_gene: TRBV19
d_gene: TRBD1
CDR3nt: TGTGCCAGTAGCAGAAACGGACAGGTCTCCTACGAGCAGTACTTC
CDR3aa: CASSRNGQVSYEQYF

j_gene: TRBJ2-1
v_gene: TRBV7-9
d_gene: TRBD1
CDR3nt: TGTGCCAGCAGCTTATTACAGGGACAGGGTGGGGACAATGAGCAGTTCTTC
CDR3aa: CASSLLQGQGGDNEQFF

j_gene: TRBJ2-5
v_gene: TRBV7-9
d_gene: .
CDR3nt: TGTGCCAGCAGCTTAGGAGCCAGGAGGTACCAAGAGACCCAGTACTTC
CDR3aa: CASSLGARRYQETQYF